This T cell receptor (beta chain) was captured in a study of vaccination and CD4 T cells after COVID-19. The overall study: The study drew post-COVID samples a median approximately 100 days after diagnosis (range 35 to 161). The cells in question were stimulated using overlapping spike peptides derived from SARS-CoV-2, HCoV-NL63, HCoV-OC43 and HCoV-229E.

Scientists ran DNA taken from cultured CD4+ T cells through the Oncomine TCR Beta short-read assay for sequencing. Cultured CD4+ T cells were the source of extracted genomic DNA. TCRdb redid the calling of the PCR reads with MiXCR, one entry per CDR3 protein. The top ten hold roughly 10% of the sample, which has about 16,000 distinct CDR3 sequences, 55% to 75% seen once. J was trimmed by 5 bases and V by 6 bases; bases with no gene match: 12. Germline CDR1 MNHEY, CDR2 SVGEGT. The CDR3 contains 15 residues. Noted treatment: roughly ten-day PBMC culture with coronavirus spike peptide pools or control peptides (ViraFEST assay). The cultures had half their medium swapped for fresh IL-2 medium on days 3 and 7. As to this clonotype: Antigen unknown.

The V and J genes are TRBV6-2 or TRBV6-3 and TRBJ1-1; 7 bases fit TRBD1. Sequenced input: CD4+ T cells from blood, cultured in vitro. The clonotype originates from a human donor who had recovered from COVID-19. The CDR3 region has the DNA TGTGCCAGCAGCCACGGGGAGGGGGCCAGAACTGAAGCTTTCTTT. Encoded protein: CASSHGEGARTEAFF.